The T cell receptor beta chain described here comes from a study of blood T cells in healthy people across ages. Findings and limits, study-wide: Among long-lived donors, naive CD4+ cells were more numerous and diversity higher than in aged donors.

Germline CDR1 is DFQATT and CDR2 is SNEGSKA (reference sequence). V dropped 0 bases and J dropped 4; count of bases not matched to a gene: 11. This CDR3 is built from 16 residues. The use of a sample-barcoded 5' primer and a J-beta primer mix characterized a second PCR of about 7 to 12 cycles. TCRdb passed the 5' RACE reads through MiXCR, listing each CDR3 protein once. Found here are approximately 730,000 distinct CDR3 sequences, around 46% of them singletons; the top ten hold 20% to 25%. This clonotype was observed once. Its antigen is not identified. The sequenced sample was blood. The receptor comes from a woman aged 55-70 years in good health. This chain joins TRBV20-1 and TRBJ2-5; 7 nucleotides agree with TRBD1. CDR3 amino acids: CSARDRDRVMVETQYF. The CDR3 region has the DNA TGCAGTGCTAGAGATCGAGACAGGGTAATGGTAGAGACCCAGTACTTC.